The entry that follows covers one T cell receptor beta chain sequence. Here immunoSEQ multiplex PCR was the method, and the copy in TCRdb shows in-frame clones only, minus some. The sample includes about 320,000 clones, roughly nine tenths of them seen just once. V was pared by 4 bases and J by 3 bases, with 12 bases between. Germline loops: CDR1 SGHDN, CDR2 FVKESK. This CDR3 has 14 amino acids. These data are taken from a study of blood T cell repertoires in COVID-19. The rearrangement uses TRBV14 and TRBJ1-1; tentatively, D is TRBD1 (5 bases). Sample: PBMCs or T cells enriched from blood (not recorded which). The source is a woman under 40 who had recovered from COVID-19. The CDR3 loop reads CASSLTRADTEAFF. In nucleotides, the CDR3 is TGTGCCAGCAGCCTAACCAGGGCGGACACTGAAGCTTTCTTT.